This TCR beta chain was observed in a study of post-analysis software for immune sequencing data. TCR beta cDNA libraries had unique molecular identifiers. TCRdb analysed the PCR reads with MiXCR anew, one entry per CDR3 protein. The sample has approximately 630,000 distinct CDR3 sequences, approximately 60% seen once. This clonotype has a single count. The receptor's source is a girl aged 2-9 years with multiple sclerosis. Sequenced sample: blood.

DNA of the CDR3: TGCAGTGCTAGAGATCTAAAGTCGGCGCAGGGGGCTTACCGTTCACCCCTCCACTTT. Protein product: CSARDLKSAQGAYRSPLHF. The V gene is TRBV20-1, the J gene TRBJ1-6; 8 nucleotides line up with TRBD1. Looked up from germline, CDR1 is DFQATT and CDR2 is SNEGSKA (reference sequence). V trimming: 0 bases; J trimming: 9 bases; junction bases outside the gene matches: 19. This CDR3 is 19 amino acids long.